This T cell receptor beta chain was retrieved from a study of cytomegalovirus exposure and HLA in healthy donors (dated by TCRdb to the late 2010s). Concerning the study at large: According to a later analysis, one platform produced both the roughly 120 validation repertoires and the 700 or so repertoires of the first cohort. The study aimed to test whether cataloging public T cell receptors could reveal signatures of past pathogen exposure. Along with the roughly 610-subject first cohort, a separate validation cohort of over a hundred different subjects was used. High-throughput TCR immunosequencing, statistical association of individual TCRs with disease status, and machine learning were combined to predict cytomegalovirus infection status.

V is shortened by 7 bases, J by 3 bases, and the region joining them spans 16 bases. The CDR3 sequence holds 14 residues, the cysteine and phenylalanine included. Only the CDR3 DNA stays, 42 bases, in frame from base 1. CDR1 and CDR2, per the germline V gene, are SGHTS and YDEGEE. Libraries were made using the immunoSEQ multiplex PCR assay. The authors' analysis ran thus. A statistical classification framework was developed to diagnose cytomegalovirus status using the catalog of TCR beta chain sequences. TCRdb carries this immuneACCESS record with in-frame sequences only. Its versions omit some clonotypes, under half of them owing to an unresolved V gene in the studies checked, with the rest unexplained. D and trimming were read from the DNA, whereas the V and J calls and clone size are those reported in that table. This sample holds approximately 150,000 clones; around 81% were observed only once. The ten largest make up around 2.4% of the sample.

As regards this clone: The antigen it recognizes is unknown. No clone much larger than this one lies a single base away; base qualities are absent.

The donors belonged to the validation cohort of approximately 130 subjects, which was separate from the approximately 700-subject first cohort. General study outcomes and caveats: In vitro tests confirmed that a few of the cytomegalovirus-associated TCR beta chains recognize cytomegalovirus antigens. The study listed 150 to 200 TCR beta chains as associated with cytomegalovirus. It was suggested by the authors that the approach could potentially be generalized to other disease states and immunological phenotypes. A later analysis had no HLA typing for the validation cohort, so co-occurrence there was scored across all 130 or so repertoires. A later analysis found that TCRs clustered in the first cohort also tended to co-occur in the 120 validation repertoires, with more than 90% of cluster scores above 0. While some public TCRs were present in many individuals, most TCR sequences turned up only very rarely across donors. In both the original and validation cohorts, the classifier was reported to diagnose cytomegalovirus status with high specificity and sensitivity.

The TCR sequence derives from a man aged 30 to 39 in good health and CMV-seropositive. Sequences were obtained from PBMCs. The V gene is TRBV5-8 and the J gene is TRBJ2-5, with TRBD1 tentatively as D gene (5 bases match). Here the CDR3 is given as CASAGQALEETQYF. The DNA sequence follows: TGTGCCAGCGCCGGACAAGCCCTTGAAGAGACCCAGTACTTC.